The T cell receptor (beta chain) under discussion was sequenced for a study of cytomegalovirus exposure and HLA in healthy donors. The CDR3 totals 13 residues. CDR1 is SEHNR and CDR2 is FQNEAQ in the germline V gene (reference sequence). V dropped 5 bases and J dropped 4 bases, with 11 bases sitting between them. TCRdb's table, derived via immunoSEQ multiplex PCR, lists solely in-frame clones and lacks some. This table holds more than 90,000 clones, roughly nine tenths found once. The receptor's source is a man aged 18 to 29 in good health and CMV-seropositive. This chain joins TRBV7-9 and TRBJ1-2; D is unresolved. Source material: PBMCs. Here the CDR3 reads CASSPPIPYGYTF. CDR3 bases: TGTGCCAGCAGCCCACCTATTCCCTATGGCTACACCTTC.